This TCR beta chain was found in a study of blood T cells in healthy people across ages. A second roughly 6 to 12 cycle PCR used barcoded and J-beta primers. TCRdb fed the 5' RACE reads into MiXCR, producing one record per CDR3 protein. Here the sample spans about 1,400,000 distinct CDR3 sequences, around 55% being singletons. CDR3 length equals 13 residues. The ends were cut back, 4 bases at V and 5 bases at J, with 8 bases in the middle. Germline lookup yields CDR1 MGHDK and CDR2 SYGVNS. The gene calls are TRBV25-1 and TRBJ1-4; D remains ambiguous. The clonotype comes from a man in his late teens or twenties in good health. Sequencing was performed on blood. The CDR3 sequence: CASSGPENEKLFF. In DNA form, the CDR3 reads TGTGCCAGCAGTGGGCCAGAAAATGAAAAACTGTTTTTT.